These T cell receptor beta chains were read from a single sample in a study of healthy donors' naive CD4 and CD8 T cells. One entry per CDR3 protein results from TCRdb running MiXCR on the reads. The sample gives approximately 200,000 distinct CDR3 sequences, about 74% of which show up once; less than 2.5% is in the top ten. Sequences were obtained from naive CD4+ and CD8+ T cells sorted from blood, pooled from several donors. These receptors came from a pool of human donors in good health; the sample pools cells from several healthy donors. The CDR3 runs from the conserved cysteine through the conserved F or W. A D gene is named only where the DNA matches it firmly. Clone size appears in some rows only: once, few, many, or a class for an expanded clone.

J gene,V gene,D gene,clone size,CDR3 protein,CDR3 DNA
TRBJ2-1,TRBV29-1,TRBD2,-,CSTRTSGYNEQFF,TGCAGCACCCGGACTAGCGGGTACAATGAGCAGTTCTTC
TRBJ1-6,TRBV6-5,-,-,CASRQGRSPLHF,TGTGCCAGCAGGCAGGGAAGATCACCCCTCCACTTT
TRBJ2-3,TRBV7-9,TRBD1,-,CASTTGTGVTDTQYF,TGTGCCAGCACCACCGGGACAGGGGTAACAGATACGCAGTATTTT
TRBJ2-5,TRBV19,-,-,CASSILSGRPNQETQYF,TGTGCCAGTAGTATCCTCTCGGGCAGGCCCAACCAAGAGACCCAGTACTTC
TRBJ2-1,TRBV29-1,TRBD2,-,CSVELRLGTGLANEQFF,TGCAGCGTTGAATTACGGTTAGGTACGGGACTAGCCAATGAGCAGTTCTTC
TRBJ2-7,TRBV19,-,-,CASSHGGSYEQYF,TGTGCCAGTAGCCACGGCGGGTCCTACGAGCAGTACTTC
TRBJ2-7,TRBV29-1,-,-,CSVTLIGYEQYF,TGCAGCGTGACCCTCATCGGTTACGAGCAGTACTTC
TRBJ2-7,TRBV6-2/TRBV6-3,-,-,CASSDLQGYEQYF,TGTGCCAGCAGCGACCTTCAGGGTTACGAGCAGTACTTC
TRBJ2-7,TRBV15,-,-,CATSRETGEGYEQYF,TGTGCCACCAGCAGAGAAACAGGGGAGGGGTACGAGCAGTACTTC
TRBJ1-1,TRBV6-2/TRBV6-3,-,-,CASSYQLVREAFF,TGTGCCAGCAGTTATCAGCTGGTCCGGGAAGCTTTCTTT
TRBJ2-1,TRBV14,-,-,CASSQVGSLYNEQFF,TGTGCCAGCAGCCAAGTCGGCAGCCTTTACAATGAGCAGTTCTTC
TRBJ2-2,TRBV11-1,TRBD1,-,CASSLRQGRSTGELFF,TGTGCCAGCAGCTTACGACAGGGGCGATCGACCGGGGAGCTGTTTTTT
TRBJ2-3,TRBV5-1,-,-,CASSLYADSTDTQYF,TGCGCCAGCAGCTTGTATGCAGATTCCACAGATACGCAGTATTTT
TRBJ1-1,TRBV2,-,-,CASRGQTNTEAFF,TGTGCCAGCAGAGGACAGACTAACACTGAAGCTTTCTTT
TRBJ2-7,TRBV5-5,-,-,CASSVAVQDYEQYF,TGTGCCAGCAGCGTAGCCGTTCAGGACTACGAGCAGTACTTC
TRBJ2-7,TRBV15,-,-,CATSRDSGQGSYEQYF,-
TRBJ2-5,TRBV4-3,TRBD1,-,CASSHGTGRYQETQYF,TGCGCCAGCAGCCACGGGACAGGAAGGTACCAAGAGACCCAGTACTTC
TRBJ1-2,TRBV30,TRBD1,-,CAWSGGSDRIYGYTF,TGTGCCTGGAGTGGAGGTTCGGACAGGATTTATGGCTACACCTTC
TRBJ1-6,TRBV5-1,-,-,CASSPGDLVNSPLHF,TGCGCCAGCAGCCCCGGTGATTTGGTAAATTCACCCCTCCACTTT
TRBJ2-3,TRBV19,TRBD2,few,CASTSGAPGDTQYF,TGTGCCAGCACTAGCGGGGCCCCCGGAGATACGCAGTATTTT
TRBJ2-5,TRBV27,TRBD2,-,CASSSLAGGSPPETQYF,TGTGCCAGCAGTTCATTAGCGGGAGGGTCCCCGCCGGAGACCCAGTACTTC
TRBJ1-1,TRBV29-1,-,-,CSVGSQGLNTEAFF,TGCAGCGTCGGATCACAGGGATTGAACACTGAAGCTTTCTTT
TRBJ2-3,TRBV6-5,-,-,CASSSPTSTDTQYF,TGTGCCAGCAGTTCGCCTACTAGCACAGATACGCAGTATTTT
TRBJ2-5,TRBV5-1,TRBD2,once,CASDLSGLGETQYF,TGCGCCAGCGACCTTAGCGGACTAGGAGAGACCCAGTACTTC
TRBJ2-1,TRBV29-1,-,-,CSVAGQLSSYNEQFF,TGCAGCGTCGCGGGACAGTTGAGCTCCTACAATGAGCAGTTCTTC
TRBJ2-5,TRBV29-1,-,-,CSAYLGETQYF,TGCAGCGCCTACCTGGGAGAGACCCAGTACTTC
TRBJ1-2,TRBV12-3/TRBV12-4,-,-,CASRPGSSYGYTF,TGTGCCAGCAGGCCAGGGTCCTCTTATGGCTACACCTTC
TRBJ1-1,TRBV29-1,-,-,CSVEGRGVGTEAFF,TGCAGCGTTGAAGGTCGGGGGGTCGGCACTGAAGCTTTCTTT
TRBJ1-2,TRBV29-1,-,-,CSVVGYGYTF,TGCAGCGTTGTCGGCTATGGCTACACCTTC
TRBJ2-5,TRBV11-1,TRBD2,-,CASSLDWLAGEETQYF,TGTGCCAGCAGCTTAGATTGGCTAGCGGGAGAAGAGACCCAGTACTTC
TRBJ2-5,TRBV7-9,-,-,CASSLPTGLEETQYF,TGTGCCAGCAGCTTACCAACGGGCCTCGAAGAGACCCAGTACTTC
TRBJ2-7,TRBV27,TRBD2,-,CASSFRSSGMGEQYF,TGTGCCAGCAGTTTCCGATCTAGCGGGATGGGCGAGCAGTACTTC
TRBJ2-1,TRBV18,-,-,CASSPRQTNEQFF,TGTGCCAGCTCACCACGGCAAACCAATGAGCAGTTCTTC
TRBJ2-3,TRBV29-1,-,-,CSVAVAGASTDTQYF,TGCAGCGTTGCTGTGGCGGGGGCCTCCACAGATACGCAGTATTTT
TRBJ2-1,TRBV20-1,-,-,CSARLSGSSYNEQFF,TGCAGTGCTAGGCTGTCGGGGAGCTCCTACAATGAGCAGTTCTTC
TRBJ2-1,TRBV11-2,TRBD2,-,CASSQGLAGVYEQFF,TGTGCCAGCAGCCAGGGACTAGCGGGAGTATATGAGCAGTTCTTC
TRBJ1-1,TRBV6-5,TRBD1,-,CASRRGLFVNTEAFF,TGTGCCAGCCGCAGGGGGCTATTTGTGAACACTGAAGCTTTCTTT
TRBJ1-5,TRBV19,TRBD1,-,CASRMDRDNQPQHF,TGTGCTAGTAGGATGGACAGGGACAATCAGCCCCAGCATTTT
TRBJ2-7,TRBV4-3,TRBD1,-,CASSSTGVGSYEQYF,TGTGCCAGCAGCTCGACAGGGGTTGGGTCCTACGAGCAGTACTTC
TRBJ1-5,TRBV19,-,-,CASSTGEGQPQHF,TGTGCCAGTAGTACAGGGGAAGGTCAGCCCCAGCATTTT
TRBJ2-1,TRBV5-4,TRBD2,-,CASRKRGDYNEQFF,TGTGCCAGCAGAAAGCGGGGGGACTACAATGAGCAGTTCTTC
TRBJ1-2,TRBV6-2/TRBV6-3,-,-,CASSSPGVYGYTF,TGTGCCAGCAGTTCGCCAGGCGTCTATGGCTACACCTTC